Sequencing of this T cell receptor beta chain was carried out in a study of blood T cells in healthy people across ages. General study results and limits: Age showed a roughly linear inverse relationship with TCR beta diversity per million T cells.

The use of a sample-barcoded 5' primer and a J-beta primer mix characterized a second PCR of roughly 6 to 11 cycles. MiXCR, applied by TCRdb to the 5' RACE reads, yields one record per CDR3 protein. The sample holds approximately 1.5 million distinct CDR3 sequences, roughly 43% seen once. The V gene lost 9 bases and the J gene lost 0 bases, with 16 bases spanning the gap. This CDR3 is 15 amino acids long. Looked up from germline, CDR1 is SGDLS and CDR2 is YYNGEE. Extraction of total RNA produced a minimum of 6 micrograms from each sample. Worth noting for this clonotype: The antigen is not known.

This chain links TRBV9 with TRBJ2-1; D might be TRBD2 (6 bases). This TCR came from a woman aged 18-29 years in good health. Sequenced material: blood. CDR3 sequence: CATTPGSGSYNEQFF. As DNA, the CDR3 is TGTGCCACCACCCCCGGGAGCGGCTCCTACAATGAGCAGTTCTTC.